The 3 T cell receptor beta chains given below trace back to one sample, sequenced in a study of glioma-infiltrating T cells after dendritic cell vaccination. The assay was immunoSEQ multiplex PCR, and TCRdb's table has in-frame clones only and misses some. The sample yields about 73,000 clones, around 80% seen once. The source material was blood, sampled before dendritic cell vaccination. The receptors here all came from a human donor with glioblastoma.

J is TRBJ1-6 and V is TRBV5-1; the D gene is possibly TRBD1 (5 bases). The CDR3 extends over 14 amino acids. Germline V CDR1 and CDR2: SGHRS, YFSETQ. The V end lost 3 bases, the J end lost 6 bases, and 10 bases lay between the germline ends. The DNA of the CDR3 is TGCGCCAGCAGCTCAGGGCGGGGTAATTCACCCCTCCACTTT. Its translation: CASSSGRGNSPLHF.

The chain couples TRBV5-6 to TRBJ2-2; a possible D gene is TRBD1 (6 bases). Germline V gene data show CDR1 as SGHDT and CDR2 as YYEEEE. The CDR3 runs 17 residues. V lost 0 bases, J lost 3 bases, and 15 bases lay in between. This CDR3 reads CASSLGETGWDTGELFF. CDR3 DNA: TGTGCCAGCAGCTTGGGCGAAACAGGGTGGGACACCGGGGAGCTGTTTTTT.

This CDR3 is CASSGAESNEKLFF. As DNA, the CDR3 is TGTGCCAGCAGCGGGGCGGAAAGTAATGAAAAACTGTTTTTT. The rearrangement joins TRBV7-9 to TRBJ1-4, with a tentative D call TRBD1 (5 bases). Looked up from germline, CDR1 is SEHNR and CDR2 is FQNEAQ (reference sequence). This CDR3 contains 14 residues. Trimming removed 5 bases from V and 4 bases from J, with 11 bases in between.